This TCR beta chain comes out of a study of regulatory T cells in long-lasting Graves disease. Time point noted: newly diagnosed GD, antithyroid drugs for less than 3 months. There was RNA extracted from PBMCs, and the TCR library was made from it. Graves' disease diagnoses followed American Thyroid Association guidelines. The ends were cut back, 8 bases at V and 0 bases at J, with 8 bases in the middle. This CDR3 comprises 14 residues. Germline values: CDR1 ENHRY, CDR2 SYGVKD. Both iRepertoire HTBI primers and Arm-PCR of CDR3 regions were used to build the TCR beta libraries. Each CDR3 protein is one row after TCRdb ran MiXCR on the multiplex PCR reads. The sample yields some 370,000 distinct CDR3 sequences, about 10% seen once. As for this clonotype: The antigen is not known.

Findings and limits, study-wide: TCR diversity was lower in persistent Graves' patients than in newly diagnosed ones.

These sequences were also reported in another study, on T cells in Graves' hyperthyroidism and ophthalmopathy.

This clonotype originated in a woman aged 18-29 years with Graves disease. Sample: peripheral blood mononuclear cells (PBMCs), taken at new diagnosis, from a patient treated with antithyroid drugs. J is TRBJ2-6 and V is TRBV10-3; D possibly corresponds to TRBD1 (5 bases). The CDR3 nucleotides are TGTGCCATCGCAGGGTACTCTGGGGCCAACGTCCTGACTTTC. This encodes CAIAGYSGANVLTF.